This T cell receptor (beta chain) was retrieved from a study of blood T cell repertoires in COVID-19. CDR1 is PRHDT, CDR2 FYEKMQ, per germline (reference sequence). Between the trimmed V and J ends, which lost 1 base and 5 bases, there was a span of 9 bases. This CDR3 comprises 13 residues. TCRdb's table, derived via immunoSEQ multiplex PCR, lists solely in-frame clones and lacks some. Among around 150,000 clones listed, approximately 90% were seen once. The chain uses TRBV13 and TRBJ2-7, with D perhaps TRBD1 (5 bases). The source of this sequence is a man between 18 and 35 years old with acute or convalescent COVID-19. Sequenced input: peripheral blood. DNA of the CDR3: TGTGCCAGCAGCTTAGCAGGGTTCGACGAGCAGTACTTC. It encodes CASSLAGFDEQYF.